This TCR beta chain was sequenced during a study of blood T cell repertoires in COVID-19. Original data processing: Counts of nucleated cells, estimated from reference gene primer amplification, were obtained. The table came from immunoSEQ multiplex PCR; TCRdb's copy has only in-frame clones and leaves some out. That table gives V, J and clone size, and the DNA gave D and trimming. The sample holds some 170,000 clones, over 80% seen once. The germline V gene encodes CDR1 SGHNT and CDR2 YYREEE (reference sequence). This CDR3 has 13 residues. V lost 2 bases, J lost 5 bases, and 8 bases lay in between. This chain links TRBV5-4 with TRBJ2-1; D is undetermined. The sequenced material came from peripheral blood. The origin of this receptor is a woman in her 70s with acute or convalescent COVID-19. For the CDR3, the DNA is TGTGCCAGCAGCTTTGGCAGCGACAATGAGCAGTTCTTC. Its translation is CASSFGSDNEQFF.